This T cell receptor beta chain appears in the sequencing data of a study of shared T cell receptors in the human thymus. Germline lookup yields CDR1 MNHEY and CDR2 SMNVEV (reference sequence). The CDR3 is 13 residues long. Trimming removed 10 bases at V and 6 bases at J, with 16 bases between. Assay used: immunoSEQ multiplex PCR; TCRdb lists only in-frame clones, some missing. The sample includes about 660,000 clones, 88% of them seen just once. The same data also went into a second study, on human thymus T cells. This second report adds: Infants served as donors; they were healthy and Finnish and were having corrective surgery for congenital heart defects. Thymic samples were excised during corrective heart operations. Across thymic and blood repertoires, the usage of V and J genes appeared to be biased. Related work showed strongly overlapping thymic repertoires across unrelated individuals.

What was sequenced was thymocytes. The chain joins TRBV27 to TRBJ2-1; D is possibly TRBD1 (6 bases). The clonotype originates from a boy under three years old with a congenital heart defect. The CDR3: CAIQDSQGNEQFF. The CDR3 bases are TGTGCCATACAGGACAGTCAAGGCAATGAGCAGTTCTTC.